The entry that follows covers one T cell receptor (beta chain) sequence. It lacks a known antigen. Base qualities are not provided; no much larger clone lies one nucleotide away. The sample originates from a study of blood T cell repertoires in COVID-19 (dated by TCRdb to between 2020 and 2021). A note on the overall study: Samples from collaborators originated in the United States, Italy and Spain and spanned both the acute and convalescent phases of COVID-19. The material from the prospective study consisted of cDNA or gDNA derived from T cells, B-cell-depleted T cells, or PBMCs. Subjects who had been exposed to COVID-19, were actively infected with it, or had recovered from it provided the deeply sampled blood TCRbeta repertoires that made up the dataset. Where HLA class I and class II types were available, the types were taken from metadata supplied by the sample provider, not from assay-based typing. A de-identified subject ID, COVID-19 status, age in years and sex were almost always included in the sample metadata. The repertoires were released in a freely available public database meant as a resource for research on the immune response to SARS-CoV-2. The samples were drawn from the first 160 participants of the ongoing ImmuneRACE study and from 950 to 1,500 subjects provided by 6 global collaborators. Paper-wide results and their limitations: Clinical and demographic metadata were provided uncurated, with the amount varying by source and participant.

Each collaborating institution followed its own protocols to collect whole blood in K2EDTA tubes. For TCRbeta analysis, collaborator samples were shipped as frozen whole blood, as isolated PBMCs, or as DNA extracted from either sample type. TCRbeta CDR3 regions were amplified from genomic DNA using the immunoSEQ Assay, a bias-controlled multiplex PCR. In the original analysis: The number of nucleated cells in each sample was estimated by amplification of reference gene primers within the assay. To quantify the absolute abundance of each unique TCRbeta CDR3 rearrangement, sequence reads were collapsed and filtered. For each sample, productive Simpson clonality was calculated as the square root of Simpson's diversity index across productive rearrangements. Entries here come from immuneACCESS through TCRdb and include only in-frame sequences with V and J called. Some clones fail to appear in such tables; in the studies checked, an unresolved V gene covers under half of the shortfall, and the cause of the remainder is unknown. For V, J and clone size, that table is used; D and trimming come from the DNA. The sample records roughly 330,000 clones, about 83% of which are singletons. Around 1.6% of the sample rests with the top ten.

Sequencing used peripheral blood. The origin of this receptor is a woman aged 50 to 60 with acute or convalescent COVID-19.

The DNA sequence follows: TGTGCCAGCAGCTTAACTGGTTATGGGGAGCTGTTTTTT. This codes for CASSLTGYGELFF. The chain is made from TRBV7-9 and TRBJ2-2; no D segment can be confidently identified. CDR1 SEHNR and CDR2 FQNEAQ are derived from the germline V gene (reference sequence). V drops 2 bases and J drops 8 bases, leaving 9 bases in between. The CDR3, cysteine through phenylalanine, is 13 amino acids long. Only CDR3 DNA is held: 39 bases, read in frame from base 1.